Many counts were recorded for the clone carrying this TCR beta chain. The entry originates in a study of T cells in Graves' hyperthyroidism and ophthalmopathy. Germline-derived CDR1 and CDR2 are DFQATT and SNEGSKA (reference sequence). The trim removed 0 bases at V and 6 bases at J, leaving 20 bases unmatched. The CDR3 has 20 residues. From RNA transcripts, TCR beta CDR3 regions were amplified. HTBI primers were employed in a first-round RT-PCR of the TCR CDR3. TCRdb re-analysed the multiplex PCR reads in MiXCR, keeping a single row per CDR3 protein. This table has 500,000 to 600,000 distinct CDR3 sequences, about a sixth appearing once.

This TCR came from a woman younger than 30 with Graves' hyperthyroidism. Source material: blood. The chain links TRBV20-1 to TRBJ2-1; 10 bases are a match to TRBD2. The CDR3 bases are TGCAGTGCTAGAGAGATTGCGGCTAGCGGGAGCGCCATGGAACTCAATGAGCAGTTCTTC. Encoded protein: CSAREIAASGSAMELNEQFF.